One and the same sample provided the 18 T cell receptor beta chains below, sequenced in a study of cytomegalovirus exposure and HLA in healthy donors. Primers included in the PCR were 60 Vbeta and 13 Jbeta primers. The table came from immunoSEQ multiplex PCR; TCRdb's copy has only in-frame clones and leaves some out. Of about 140,000 clones listed, roughly 79% are singletons. Sequenced input: PBMCs. The receptor source for this set is a woman in her sixties or seventies in good health and CMV-seropositive.

This clone was observed a single time. The gene calls are TRBV7-9 and TRBJ2-3, with 11 bases identical to TRBD2. The germline V gene encodes CDR1 SEHNR and CDR2 FQNEAQ (reference sequence). This CDR3 has 16 amino acids. V lost 7 bases to trimming and J lost 2 bases; unmatched junction nucleotides: 8. CDR3 loop: CASTPGTSGFTDTQYF. The CDR3 region has the DNA TGTGCCAGCACCCCTGGGACTAGCGGTTTCACAGATACGCAGTATTTT.

V is TRBV28 and J is TRBJ1-5, with D perhaps matching TRBD1 (6 bases). The V end was cut by 4 bases, the J end by 2 bases, with 12 bases between. CDR1 and CDR2 (germline): MDHEN, SYDVKM. The length of the CDR3 is 15 residues. Written as DNA, the CDR3 is TGTGCCAGCAGTTCACAGGGTTACGGCAATCAGCCCCAGCATTTT. It specifies CASSSQGYGNQPQHF.

As DNA, the CDR3 is TGTGCCAGCAGCCCAGGACAGAGAATATACGAGCAGTACTTC. This sequence encodes CASSPGQRIYEQYF. V is TRBV11-2 and J is TRBJ2-7, with TRBD1 as a possible D gene (6 bases). Deletions cut 5 bases from V and 4 bases from J, with 15 bases between. Germline assignment: CDR1 SGHAT and CDR2 FQNNGV. CDR3 size: 14 residues. Supplemented by reference TRBV11-2 and TRBJ2-7, the full variable domain reads EAGVAQSPRYKIIEKRQSVAFWCNPISGHATLYWYQQILGQGPKLLIQFQNNGVVDDSQLPKDRFSAERLKGVDSTLKIQPAKLEDSAVYLCASSPGQRIYEQYFGPGTRLTVT.

The V and J genes are TRBV19 and TRBJ2-1; 7 positions match TRBD2. Germline V lookup: CDR1 LNHDA, CDR2 SQIVND (reference sequence). Trimming at V came to 5 bases and at J to 8 bases, leaving 6 bases not matched to a gene. The CDR3 is 13 amino acids. The CDR3 here is CASSLIAGYEQFF. CDR3 sequence (DNA): TGTGCCAGTAGTCTAATAGCGGGCTATGAGCAGTTCTTC.

The V call is TRBV19, the J call TRBJ2-6; no definite D call. In germline, CDR1 is LNHDA, CDR2 SQIVND (reference sequence). Trimming took off 1 base at V and 0 bases at J, with 13 bases between the two ends. The CDR3 is 18 amino acids. The CDR3 loop reads CASSIGRVFLSGANVLTF. Here the CDR3 DNA reads TGTGCCAGTAGTATAGGGAGAGTGTTCCTCTCTGGGGCCAACGTCCTGACTTTC.

CDR3 sequence reads: CASSPEPSDNEQFF. The CDR3 nucleotides are TGTGCCAGCAGCCCCGAGCCTAGCGACAATGAGCAGTTCTTC. The chain employs TRBV7-6 and TRBJ2-1; D may be TRBD2 (6 bases). Germline V gene lookup returns CDR1 SGHVS and CDR2 FNYEAQ. CDR3 length: 14 residues. With 5 bases removed from V and 5 bases from J, the gap between germline ends came to 13 bases.

This chain connects TRBV5-4 to TRBJ2-1, with 9 nucleotides matching TRBD2. The CDR3 length is 15 residues. V was clipped by 0 bases and J by 10 bases; unmatched bases: 8. Looked up from germline, CDR1 is SGHNT and CDR2 is YYREEE (reference sequence). The CDR3 is CASSLGGRARIEQFF. The CDR3 DNA sequence: TGTGCCAGCAGCTTGGGCGGGAGGGCGCGGATCGAGCAGTTCTTC.

This rearrangement joins TRBV28 to TRBJ2-1, with TRBD1 matching 9 bases. Looked up from germline, CDR1 is MDHEN and CDR2 is SYDVKM. This CDR3 has 13 residues. With 7 bases clipped from V and 7 bases from J, the junction kept 5 bases outside the gene matches. The CDR3 sequence is CASITGGRNEQFF. The CDR3 DNA is TGTGCCAGCATCACAGGGGGCCGGAATGAGCAGTTCTTC. The full variable domain, rest sourced from reference TRBV28 and TRBJ2-1, is DVKVTQSSRYLVKRTGEKVFLECVQDMDHENMFWYRQDPGLGLRLIYFSYDVKMKEKGDIPEGYSVSREKKERFSLILESASTNQTSMYLCASITGGRNEQFFGPGTRLTVL.

This clone was picked up one time. The V and J genes are TRBV7-9 and TRBJ2-7, with 13 bases fitting TRBD2. Germline V CDR1 and CDR2: SEHNR, FQNEAQ (reference sequence). V lost 5 bases, J lost 0 bases, and 7 bases stayed unmatched. The CDR3 extends over 17 amino acids. CDR3 DNA sequence: TGTGCCAGCAGCCCCCCCGGGACTAGCGGGATCTCCTACGAGCAGTACTTC. Protein sequence: CASSPPGTSGISYEQYF.

CDR3 in amino acids: CASSQRTGVTGELFF. CDR3 in DNA: TGCGCCAGCAGCCAAAGGACAGGGGTTACCGGGGAGCTGTTTTTT. This chain connects TRBV4-1 to TRBJ2-2; 9 bases fit TRBD1. This CDR3 region has 15 residues. The germline V gene encodes CDR1 MGHRA and CDR2 YSYEKL. Germline trimming cut 2 bases from V and 5 bases from J; bases unmatched to any gene: 3.

The chain has TRBV29-1 and TRBJ2-4, with D unresolved. Trimming left V 7 bases short and J 3 bases short, with 10 bases between. The CDR3 totals 12 residues. CDR1 is SQVTM and CDR2 is ANQGSEA in the germline V gene. The CDR3 spells CSALSGKNIQYF. CDR3 nucleotides: TGCAGCGCCCTCAGTGGCAAAAACATTCAGTACTTC.

The chain has TRBV7-9 and TRBJ2-7; 7 bases are shared with TRBD1. Germline CDR1 and CDR2: SEHNR and FQNEAQ (reference sequence). The V gene end was trimmed by 5 bases and the J gene end by 0 bases; junction bases not matched to a gene: 4. The CDR3 contains 14 residues. CDR3 DNA sequence: TGTGCCAGCAGCCAGGGACAGCTCTCCTACGAGCAGTACTTC. Protein: CASSQGQLSYEQYF.

This rearrangement joins TRBV2 to TRBJ2-3, with TRBD2 matching 10 bases. The CDR3 consists of 15 residues. Germline V gives CDR1 SNHLY, CDR2 FYNNEI. The V gene end was trimmed by 7 bases and the J gene end by 1 base; junction bases not matched to a gene: 5. In nucleotides, the CDR3 is TGTGCCAGCAATCGACTAGCGGGTCGCACAGATACGCAGTATTTT. Amino acids: CASNRLAGRTDTQYF.

As to this clone: The CDR3 does not close with the conserved phenylalanine or tryptophan, likely indicating a read error. The DNA is left out, because the CDR3 cannot be placed on it with certainty; the CDR3 is given as TCRdb lists it. This chain joins TRBV2 and TRBJ1-1; the table's D call, TRBD1, has no DNA check behind it. The CDR3 spans 12 amino acids, including both terminal residues. CDR1 and CDR2 (germline): SNHLY, FYNNEI. CDR3 sequence: CASSDDGRRMGL.

The sample holds a few counts of this clone. The rearrangement links TRBV4-3 to TRBJ2-1; 8 nucleotides match TRBD2. The CDR3 sequence is 16 residues long. Germline trimming cut 5 bases from V and 4 bases from J; bases unmatched to any gene: 10. Germline lookup yields CDR1 LGHNA and CDR2 YSLEER. CDR3 region: CASSALQGLGYNEQFF. The CDR3 DNA is TGCGCCAGCAGCGCCCTCCAGGGACTAGGGTACAATGAGCAGTTCTTC.

This clone occurred once. This chain links TRBV6-1 with TRBJ1-2; D uncertain. The germline V and J ends were trimmed by 1 base and 8 bases, with 11 bases remaining between them. Germline V gene lookup returns CDR1 MNHNS and CDR2 SASEGT. CDR3 length: 13 residues. The CDR3 spells CASSEGQNEGYTF. In nucleotides, the CDR3 is TGTGCCAGCAGTGAAGGACAAAATGAAGGCTACACCTTC.

This sequence joins TRBV28 and TRBJ2-1; 7 bases are shared with TRBD2. Germline values: CDR1 MDHEN, CDR2 SYDVKM. Losses at the gene ends were 5 bases for V and 3 bases for J; bases not matched to a gene: 7. The CDR3 is 15 amino acids. The CDR3 DNA reads TGTGCCAGCAGTCTCTATTTAGCGGGCTACAATGAGCAGTTCTTC. Protein sequence: CASSLYLAGYNEQFF.

The rearrangement uses TRBV28 and TRBJ1-2, with TRBD1 matching over 9 bases. V lost 4 bases to trimming and J lost 2 bases; unmatched junction nucleotides: 8. This CDR3 contains 16 residues. CDR1 and CDR2 from the germline V gene are MDHEN and SYDVKM. The CDR3 DNA reads as TGTGCCAGCAGTTACGGGACAGGGCGTTTAAACTATGGCTACACCTTC. Amino acids: CASSYGTGRLNYGYTF.